Described below is a single T cell receptor (beta chain) sequence and its context. Its matching antigen is unknown. The data were obtained in a study of beta chain features in type 1 diabetes. On the study more broadly: Patients shared similar age, gender and cell yields with healthy donors. Study outcomes and limitations: Cells that show high TCR expression could be over-represented by cDNA sequencing.

Naive, central memory, regulatory and stem cell-like memory cells within the CD4+ compartment were sorted using CD45RO/CCR7/CD25/CD127/CD95/CD27. The germline CDR1 and CDR2 sequences are SGHTA and FQGNSA. V gave up 3 bases and J gave up 6 bases; unmatched junction bases: 5. This CDR3 region has 16 residues. As every portion of the isolated RNA was reverse transcribed, the sequencing read expressed TCRB transcripts. TCRdb's table, derived via immunoSEQ multiplex PCR, lists solely in-frame clones and lacks some. The repertoire includes about 150,000 clones, less than 9.5% of them detected once, and about 2.1% sits in the top ten.

The TCR originated in a woman aged 18-29 years in good health. J is TRBJ2-3 and V is TRBV7-2; 14 bases fit TRBD2. Sequenced: central memory CD4+ T cells from blood. In DNA, the CDR3 is TGTGCCAGCAGCTTGGGACTAGCGGGGGATTGGGATACGCAGTATTTT. As protein: CASSLGLAGDWDTQYF.